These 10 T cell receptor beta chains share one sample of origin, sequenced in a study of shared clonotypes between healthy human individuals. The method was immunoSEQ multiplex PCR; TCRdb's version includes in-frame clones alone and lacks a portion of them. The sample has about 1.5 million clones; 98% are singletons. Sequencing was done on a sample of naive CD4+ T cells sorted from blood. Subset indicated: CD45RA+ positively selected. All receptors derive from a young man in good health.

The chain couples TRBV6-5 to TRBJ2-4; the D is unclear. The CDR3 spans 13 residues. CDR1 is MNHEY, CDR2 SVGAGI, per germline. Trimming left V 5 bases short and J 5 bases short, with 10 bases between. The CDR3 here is CASSHRAENIQYF. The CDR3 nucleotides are TGTGCCAGCAGTCACCGGGCCGAAAACATTCAGTACTTC.

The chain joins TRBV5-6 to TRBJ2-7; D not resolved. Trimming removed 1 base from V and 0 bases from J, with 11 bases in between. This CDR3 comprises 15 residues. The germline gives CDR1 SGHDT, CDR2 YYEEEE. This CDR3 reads CASSLTGPSSYEQYF. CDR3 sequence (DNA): TGTGCCAGCAGCTTGACCGGGCCTAGCTCCTACGAGCAGTACTTC.

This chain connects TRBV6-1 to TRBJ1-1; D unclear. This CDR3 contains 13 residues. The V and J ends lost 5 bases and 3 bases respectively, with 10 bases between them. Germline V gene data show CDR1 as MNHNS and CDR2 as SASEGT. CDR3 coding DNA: TGTGCCAGCAGTCCCGTGCCGGACACTGAAGCTTTCTTT. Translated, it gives CASSPVPDTEAFF.

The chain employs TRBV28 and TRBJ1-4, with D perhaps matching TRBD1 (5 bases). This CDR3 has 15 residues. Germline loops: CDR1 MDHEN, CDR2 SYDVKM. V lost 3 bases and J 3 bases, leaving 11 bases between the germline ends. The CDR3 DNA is TGTGCCAGCAGTTTGCAGGTGGGGGCTAATGAAAAACTGTTTTTT. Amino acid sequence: CASSLQVGANEKLFF.

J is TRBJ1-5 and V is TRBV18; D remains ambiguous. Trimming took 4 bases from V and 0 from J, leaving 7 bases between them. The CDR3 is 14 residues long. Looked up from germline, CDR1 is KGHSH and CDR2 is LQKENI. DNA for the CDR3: TGTGCCAGCTCACGGGGAGATAGCAATCAGCCCCAGCATTTT. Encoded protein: CASSRGDSNQPQHF.

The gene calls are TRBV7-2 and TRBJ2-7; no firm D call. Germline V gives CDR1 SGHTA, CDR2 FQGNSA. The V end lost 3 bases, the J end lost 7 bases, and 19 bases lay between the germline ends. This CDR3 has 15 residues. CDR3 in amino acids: CASSFTPTTGEEQYF. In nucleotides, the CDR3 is TGTGCCAGCAGCTTCACCCCTACTACGGGTGAAGAGCAGTACTTC. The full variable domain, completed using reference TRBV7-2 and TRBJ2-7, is GAGVSQSPSNKVTEKGKDVELRCDPISGHTALYWYRQSLGQGLEFLIYFQGNSAPDKSGLPSDRFSAERTGGSVSTLTIQRTQQEDSAVYLCASSFTPTTGEEQYFGPGTRLTVT.

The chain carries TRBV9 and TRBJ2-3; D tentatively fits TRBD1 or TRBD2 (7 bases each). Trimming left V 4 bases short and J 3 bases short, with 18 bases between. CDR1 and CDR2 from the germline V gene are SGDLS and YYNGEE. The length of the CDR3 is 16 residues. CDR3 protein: CASSHPQGGGTDTQYF. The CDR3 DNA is TGTGCCAGCAGCCACCCCCAGGGGGGAGGGACAGATACGCAGTATTTT.

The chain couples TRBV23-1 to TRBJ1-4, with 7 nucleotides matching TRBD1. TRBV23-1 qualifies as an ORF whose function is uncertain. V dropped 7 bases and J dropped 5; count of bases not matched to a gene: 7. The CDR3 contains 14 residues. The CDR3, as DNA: TGCGCCAGCATCGGGGCAGGGGGGAATGAAAAACTGTTTTTT. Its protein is CASIGAGGNEKLFF.

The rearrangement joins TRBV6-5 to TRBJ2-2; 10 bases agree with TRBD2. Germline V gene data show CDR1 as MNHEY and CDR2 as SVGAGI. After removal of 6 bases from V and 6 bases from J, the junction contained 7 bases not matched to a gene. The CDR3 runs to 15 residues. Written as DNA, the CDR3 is TGTGCCAGCAGCTTGCTAGCGGGAGTCTCCGGGGAGCTGTTTTTT. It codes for CASSLLAGVSGELFF.

CDR3 in amino acids: CASSVFRGTTDTQYF. The CDR3 DNA reads as TGTGCCAGCAGTGTGTTTCGGGGGACCACAGATACGCAGTATTTT. V and J are TRBV25-1 and TRBJ2-3; D is possibly TRBD2 (6 bases). The CDR3 is made up of 15 amino acids. Germline CDR1 and CDR2: MGHDK and SYGVNS. Between the trimmed V and J ends, which lost 4 bases and 2 bases, there was a span of 13 bases.